This entry lists 20 T cell receptor beta chains sequenced from one sample in a study of low-dose radiotherapy and immunotherapy resistance in tumors. TRAV- and TRBV-specific primers, spanning alpha and beta chains, primed first-strand cDNA. PCR amplification of the TCRs was performed with Phusion for 20 PCR cycles, and it relied on a constant-region primer together with a V-primer adapter. In TCRdb, the reads were re-called with MiXCR into one record per CDR3 protein. This table holds 7,500 to 9,000 distinct CDR3 sequences, approximately 69% found once. The source is a human donor with advanced metastatic prostate, ovarian, gallbladder or colorectal cancer (not recorded which). This table probably holds off-target reads from a library built for another chain.

J is TRBJ2-5 and V is TRBV12-3 or TRBV12-4; possibly TRBD1 for D (5 bases). The CDR3 is 13 amino acids. The V end was cut by 0 bases, the J end by 5 bases, with 7 bases between. CDR3 protein: CASSLAGVETQYF. The CDR3 region has the DNA TGTGCCAGCAGTTTAGCAGGGGTGGAGACCCAGTACTTC.

The J gene is TRBJ2-1, the V gene TRBV5-1; D gene uncertain. This CDR3 comprises 13 residues. Germline-derived CDR1 and CDR2 are SGHRS and YFSETQ. V lost 0 bases and J 7 bases, leaving 8 bases between the germline ends. The CDR3 is CASSLGLLNEQFF. Written as DNA, the CDR3 is TGCGCCAGCAGCTTGGGCCTACTGAATGAGCAGTTCTTC.

The rearrangement links TRBV24-1 to TRBJ1-2; the match to TRBD1 covers 8 bases. J lost 8 bases, V lost 3 bases, and 4 bases had no gene match. The germline V gene encodes CDR1 KGHDR and CDR2 SFDVKD. CDR3 length: 13 amino acids. The CDR3 DNA sequence: TGTGCCACCAGTGATGGACAGGGACGCGGCTACACCTTC. Amino acid sequence: CATSDGQGRGYTF.

The chain employs TRBV5-6 and TRBJ2-3; 7 bases fit TRBD2. Germline V CDR1 and CDR2: SGHDT, YYEEEE. The V and J ends lost 4 bases and 3 bases, in that order; junction bases with no gene match: 8. The CDR3 sequence is 15 residues long. The CDR3 sequence: CASSLRGDHTDTQYF. CDR3 bases: TGTGCCAGCAGCCTCCGGGGGGACCATACAGATACGCAGTATTTT.

In this sample, this clonotype turned up once. The chain carries TRBV6-5 and TRBJ2-3; TRBD1 or TRBD2 may be the D gene (6 bases each). Trimming left V 2 bases short and J 0 bases short, with 12 bases between. This CDR3 spans 16 amino acids. CDR1 MNHEY and CDR2 SVGAGI come from the germline V gene. In DNA form, the CDR3 reads TGTGCCAGCAGTTACCAGAAGGGGGGTAGCACAGATACGCAGTATTTT. It translates to CASSYQKGGSTDTQYF.

The chain couples TRBV10-3 to TRBJ1-5; TRBD1 matches 12 bases. CDR1 and CDR2 from the germline V gene are ENHRY and SYGVKD. Trimming cost V 5 bases and J 11 bases; bases outside gene matches: 7. This CDR3 has 14 residues. CDR3 residues: CAISTGTGGEAQHF. The CDR3 bases are TGTGCCATCAGTACCGGGACAGGGGGCGAGGCCCAGCATTTT.

J is TRBJ2-3 and V is TRBV2; TRBD2 matches 9 bases. V gave up 2 bases and J gave up 4 bases; unmatched junction bases: 10. CDR1 is SNHLY, CDR2 FYNNEI, per germline. The CDR3 totals 17 residues. The CDR3 is CASSERGAGGVADTQYF. Here the CDR3 DNA reads TGTGCCAGCAGTGAACGGGGAGCGGGAGGCGTAGCAGATACGCAGTATTTT.

The J gene is TRBJ2-2, the V gene TRBV12-3 or TRBV12-4, with TRBD2 as a possible D gene (6 bases). The CDR3 has 18 amino acids. Between the trimmed V and J ends, which lost 6 bases and 5 bases, there was a span of 25 bases. This CDR3 is CASRRSLGTPAETGELFF. Here the CDR3 DNA reads TGTGCCAGCAGGCGGTCCCTCGGGACTCCCGCAGAGACCGGGGAGCTGTTTTTT.

In its sample, this clonotype was seen once. The V gene is TRBV21-1, the J gene TRBJ2-2; the listed D gene, TRBD1, was not tested against the DNA. TRBV21-1 is listed as a pseudogene. This CDR3 is built from 17 residues. The CDR3 DNA reads as TGTGCCAGCAGCAAAGGAATCCGGGTTGGGGGCTCCGGGGAGCTGTTTTTT. This translates into CASSKGIRVGGSGELFF.

The chain joins TRBV6-1 to TRBJ2-7, with 7 bases lining up with TRBD1. Looked up from germline, CDR1 is MNHNS and CDR2 is SASEGT. V shed 5 bases, J shed 1 base, and the junction held 5 bases outside the gene matches. The CDR3 contains 14 residues. CDR3 coding DNA: TGTGCCAGCAGTCCCCGACAGGGATCCTACGAGCAGTACTTC. This codes for CASSPRQGSYEQYF.

The chain recombines TRBV28 with TRBJ2-7; D is possibly TRBD1 or TRBD2 (5 bases each). The CDR3 has 13 residues. Germline V lookup: CDR1 MDHEN, CDR2 SYDVKM. V was pared by 6 bases and J by 6 bases, with 15 bases between. CDR3 DNA: TGTGCCAGCAGCCTGCCACGGGGCGGCGAGCAGTACTTC. Its protein product is CASSLPRGGEQYF.

In the case of this clonotype: The junction shows a germline mismatch at one end, possibly a read error. V gene TRBV11-2 combines with J gene TRBJ2-1, with unresolved D. Germline V gene lookup returns CDR1 SGHAT and CDR2 FQNNGV. This CDR3 has 13 amino acids. In nucleotides, the CDR3 is TGTGCCAGCAACTCGCTAACCTACAATGAGAAGTTCTTC. This codes for CASNSLTYNEKFF.

The V call is TRBV11-2, the J call TRBJ2-1; TRBD2 agrees at 8 bases. V trimming: 5 bases; J trimming: 7 bases; junction bases outside the gene matches: 7. Looked up from germline, CDR1 is SGHAT and CDR2 is FQNNGV. The length of the CDR3 is 14 residues. The CDR3 here is CASSPGTSGNEQFF. CDR3 nucleotides: TGTGCCAGCAGCCCCGGGACTAGTGGAAATGAGCAGTTCTTC.

The chain couples TRBV11-1 to TRBJ2-7; 11 bases fit TRBD2. The CDR3 extends over 15 amino acids. V gave up 7 bases and J gave up 0 bases; unmatched junction bases: 5. Germline lookup yields CDR1 SGHAT and CDR2 FQDESV (reference sequence). Written as DNA, the CDR3 is TGTGCCAGCACCGTAACTAGCGGGAGCTCCTACGAGCAGTACTTC. Residues: CASTVTSGSSYEQYF.

This rearrangement joins TRBV5-4 to TRBJ2-7; 9 positions match TRBD1. Trimming removed 1 base from V and 6 bases from J; junction bases left unmatched: 5. The germline V gene has CDR1 SGHNT and CDR2 YYREEE (reference sequence). The CDR3 loop spans 14 amino acids. This chain's CDR3 is CASSLRDREGEQYF. In DNA, the CDR3 is TGTGCCAGCAGCTTGCGGGACAGGGAAGGCGAGCAGTACTTC. Full variable domain (remainder filled in from reference TRBV5-4 and TRBJ2-7): ETGVTQSPTHLIKTRGQQVTLRCSSQSGHNTVSWYQQALGQGPQFIFQYYREEENGRGNFPPRFSGLQFPNYSSELNVNALELDDSALYLCASSLRDREGEQYFGPGTRLTVT.

This clonotype came up a few times. This chain connects TRBV11-2 to TRBJ2-2; 8 bases match TRBD2. The CDR3 consists of 15 residues. J gave up 5 bases and V 3 bases, and 5 bases lay outside the gene matches. The germline V gene encodes CDR1 SGHAT and CDR2 FQNNGV. For the CDR3, the DNA is TGTGCCAGCAGCTTCGGCGGGGGGTCGACCGGGGAGCTGTTTTTT. This encodes CASSFGGGSTGELFF. Combining the CDR3 with reference TRBV11-2 and TRBJ2-2 gives the whole variable domain EAGVAQSPRYKIIEKRQSVAFWCNPISGHATLYWYQQILGQGPKLLIQFQNNGVVDDSQLPKDRFSAERLKGVDSTLKIQPAKLEDSAVYLCASSFGGGSTGELFFGEGSRLTVL.

The chain has TRBV10-3 and TRBJ2-3, with 9 bases identical to TRBD2. Trimming cost V 4 bases and J 4 bases; bases outside gene matches: 6. CDR1 and CDR2 from the germline V gene are ENHRY and SYGVKD. This CDR3 contains 15 residues. The CDR3 bases are TGTGCCATCAGTGGAGCGGGGGGCCCGCCAGATACGCAGTATTTT. It encodes CAISGAGGPPDTQYF.

The chain carries TRBV19 and TRBJ2-1, with 9 bases lining up with TRBD2. Germline V lookup: CDR1 LNHDA, CDR2 SQIVND (reference sequence). With 5 bases clipped from V and 4 bases from J, the junction kept 6 bases outside the gene matches. The CDR3 is made up of 15 amino acids. CDR3 sequence (DNA): TGTGCCAGTAGTCCTCTAGCGGGGTTGTACAATGAGCAGTTCTTC. Its translation: CASSPLAGLYNEQFF.

CDR3 in DNA: TGTGCCATTCAACCCGAGGCAGACAGTTCCGAGCAGTACTTC. Encoded protein: CAIQPEADSSEQYF. The chain is built from TRBV10-3 and TRBJ2-7; D is possibly TRBD1 (5 bases). CDR3 length equals 14 residues. Germline loops: CDR1 ENHRY, CDR2 SYGVKD. V lost 9 bases, J lost 6 bases, and 21 bases lay in between.

The chain employs TRBV10-3 and TRBJ2-3, with 12 nucleotides matching TRBD2. The CDR3 has 13 residues. Germline V CDR1 and CDR2: ENHRY, SYGVKD. The trim removed 10 bases at V and 5 bases at J, leaving 4 bases unmatched. CDR3 region: CATTSGRQDTQYF. Here the CDR3 DNA reads TGTGCCACTACTAGCGGGAGGCAAGATACGCAGTATTTT.